This passage covers 22 T cell receptor beta chains from one sample sequenced in a study of CD8 T cells in Susac syndrome. Reverse transcription of roughly 0.45 to 1 ug RNA used random hexamers. Each CDR3 protein gets one entry after TCRdb re-called the immunoSEQ multiplex PCR reads with MiXCR. The table has more than 95,000 distinct CDR3 sequences, 85% to 95% seen once. Sequencing was done on a sample of CD4+ T cells from PBMCs. The receptors shown here come from a human donor with multiple sclerosis.

The chain uses TRBV12-3 or TRBV12-4 and TRBJ2-5, with a possible D match to TRBD1 (5 bases). CDR3 length: 14 amino acids. V was trimmed by 6 bases and J by 1 base, leaving 12 bases between them. CDR3 region: CASSYQGIQETQYF. The CDR3 DNA is TGTGCCAGCAGCTACCAGGGAATCCAAGAGACCCAGTACTTC.

This chain joins TRBV2 and TRBJ1-1, with 11 positions matching TRBD1. CDR1 SNHLY and CDR2 FYNNEI come from the germline V gene. The CDR3 extends over 14 amino acids. The V and J ends lost 2 bases and 5 bases, in that order; junction bases with no gene match: 1. DNA of the CDR3: TGTGCCAGCAGTGAAAGGGACAGGGGGACTGAAGCTTTCTTT. Its protein is CASSERDRGTEAFF.

This chain uses TRBV20-1 with TRBJ2-3, with TRBD2 identical over 11 bases. CDR1 DFQATT and CDR2 SNEGSKA come from the germline V gene (reference sequence). Losses at the gene ends were 6 bases for V and 5 bases for J; bases not matched to a gene: 4. This CDR3 comprises 13 residues. The CDR3 coding sequence is TGCAGTGCCCCGACTAGCGGGGTAGATACGCAGTATTTT. Protein: CSAPTSGVDTQYF.

The genes are TRBV30 and TRBJ2-1; D is perhaps TRBD1 (5 bases). The CDR3 is 13 residues long. V lost 3 bases, J lost 4 bases, and 10 bases lay in between. CDR1 and CDR2 from the germline V gene are GTSNPN and SVGIG (reference sequence). The CDR3 region is CAWSRGAYNEQFF. CDR3 bases: TGTGCCTGGAGCCGTGGGGCATACAATGAGCAGTTCTTC. Drawing the rest from reference TRBV30 and TRBJ2-1, the complete variable domain is SQTIHQWPATLVQPVGSPLSLECTVEGTSNPNLYWYRQAAGRGLQLLFYSVGIGQISSEVPQNLSASRPQDRQFILSSKKLLLSDSGFYLCAWSRGAYNEQFFGPGTRLTVL.

The chain couples TRBV7-9 to TRBJ2-1, with D perhaps TRBD2 (5 bases). Trimming took off 5 bases at V and 0 bases at J, with 14 bases between the two ends. Germline-derived CDR1 and CDR2 are SEHNR and FQNEAQ (reference sequence). CDR3 size: 16 residues. CDR3 in DNA: TGTGCCAGCAGCCCTACCCCGACTATCTCCTACAATGAGCAGTTCTTC. This sequence encodes CASSPTPTISYNEQFF.

The chain employs TRBV11-2 and TRBJ2-3; D gene ambiguous. Germline CDR1 is SGHAT and CDR2 is FQNNGV. Trimming took off 5 bases at V and 0 bases at J, with 12 bases between the two ends. The CDR3 is 15 amino acids. The chain's CDR3 is CASSLLFASTDTQYF. CDR3 nucleotides: TGTGCCAGCAGCCTACTCTTCGCGAGCACAGATACGCAGTATTTT.

The chain recombines TRBV12-3 or TRBV12-4 with TRBJ1-2; no reliable D call. Trimming shortened V by 3 bases and J by 8 bases, and 10 bases separated the two germline ends. The CDR3 has 12 residues. In nucleotides, the CDR3 is TGTGCCAGCAGTTTTGTCAGTTCGGGCTACACCTTC. This codes for CASSFVSSGYTF.

This clonotype has just one count. V gene TRBV6-1 combines with J gene TRBJ1-1; the D gene is possibly TRBD1 (6 bases). This CDR3 region has 16 residues. V was shortened by 6 bases and J by 4 bases, with 21 bases between the two germline ends. The germline V gene has CDR1 MNHNS and CDR2 SASEGT. CDR3 amino acids: CASSPWSQGRSTEAFF. The CDR3 DNA sequence: TGTGCCAGCAGCCCCTGGTCCCAGGGGCGCAGCACTGAAGCTTTCTTT.

J is TRBJ2-7 and V is TRBV7-9, with 12 bases lining up with TRBD2. V shed 5 bases and J 0 bases; nucleotides not matched to a gene: 11. The CDR3 is made up of 18 amino acids. Germline lookup yields CDR1 SEHNR and CDR2 FQNEAQ (reference sequence). The CDR3 protein is CASSPFGTSGGISYEQYF. The DNA of the CDR3 is TGTGCCAGCAGCCCATTCGGTACTAGCGGGGGGATCTCCTACGAGCAGTACTTC.

This chain uses TRBV5-6 with TRBJ2-4, with 8 bases lining up with TRBD1. Trimming cost V 4 bases and J 9 bases; bases outside gene matches: 6. The CDR3 has 13 residues. From germline, CDR1 is SGHDT and CDR2 YYEEEE. The chain's CDR3 is CASSRTGFGIQYF. CDR3 nucleotides: TGTGCCAGCAGCCGGACAGGGTTCGGCATTCAGTACTTC. Complete variable domain (other parts from reference TRBV5-6 and TRBJ2-4): DAGVTQSPTHLIKTRGQQVTLRCSPKSGHDTVSWYQQALGQGPQFIFQYYEEEERQRGNFPDRFSGHQFPNYSSELNVNALLLGDSALYLCASSRTGFGIQYFGAGTRLSVL.

This sequence joins TRBV20-1 and TRBJ2-5; D remains unclear. Trimming took 0 bases from V and 7 from J, leaving 9 bases between them. Germline V gives CDR1 DFQATT, CDR2 SNEGSKA (reference sequence). CDR3 size: 12 residues. The CDR3 DNA is TGCAGTGCTAGAGATATGGGTGGGACCCAGTACTTC. Translating gives CSARDMGGTQYF.

The V and J genes are TRBV12-3 or TRBV12-4 and TRBJ1-2, with no clear D. This CDR3 comprises 10 residues. With 8 bases removed from V and 6 bases from J, the gap between germline ends came to 7 bases. Written as DNA, the CDR3 is TGTGCCAGCTATTATAATGGCTACACCTTC. Amino acid sequence: CASYYNGYTF.

This chain connects TRBV7-2 to TRBJ2-7, with a tentative D call TRBD1 (5 bases). Trimming removed 2 bases from V and 1 base from J, with 9 bases in between. The CDR3 has 14 amino acids. Germline CDR1 and CDR2: SGHTA and FQGNSA. DNA of the CDR3: TGTGCCAGCAGCTTATTCAGGGATTCCTACGAGCAGTACTTC. Protein sequence: CASSLFRDSYEQYF.

This chain connects TRBV12-3 or TRBV12-4 to TRBJ1-5, with TRBD1 as a possible D gene (5 bases). CDR3 size: 13 residues. V lost 10 bases and J 4 bases, leaving 14 bases between the germline ends. The CDR3 protein is CATRSGTNQPQHF. For the CDR3, the DNA is TGTGCCACCAGGTCAGGGACGAATCAGCCCCAGCATTTT.

This chain joins TRBV30 and TRBJ2-7, with 7 bases identical to TRBD1. With V trimmed by 4 bases and J by 3 bases, 6 bases remained unmatched. The V gene's germline CDR1 is GTSNPN and CDR2 SVGIG (reference sequence). The length of the CDR3 is 13 residues. CDR3 in DNA: TGTGCCTGGACCGGGACAGCTCACTACGAGCAGTACTTC. Amino acid sequence: CAWTGTAHYEQYF. Full variable domain (rest looked up from reference TRBV30 and TRBJ2-7): SQTIHQWPATLVQPVGSPLSLECTVEGTSNPNLYWYRQAAGRGLQLLFYSVGIGQISSEVPQNLSASRPQDRQFILSSKKLLLSDSGFYLCAWTGTAHYEQYFGPGTRLTVT.

The rearrangement uses TRBV6-2 or TRBV6-3 and TRBJ1-6; no clear D. The germline gives CDR1 MNHEY, CDR2 SVGEGT. V was pared by 2 bases and J by 4 bases, with 12 bases between. The CDR3 is 16 amino acids. As DNA, the CDR3 is TGTGCCAGCAGTTACGTTGCCAGCGGGTATAATTCACCCCTCCACTTT. It translates to CASSYVASGYNSPLHF.

The DNA for the CDR3 is TGCGCCAGCAGCCAGGTGACAGGGGGTCTAGCCGGGGAGCTGTTTTTT. Translated, it gives CASSQVTGGLAGELFF. The chain carries TRBV4-3 and TRBJ2-2, with TRBD1 matching 9 bases. The V segment lost 3 bases and the J segment 6 bases; nucleotides outside the gene matches: 8. The germline V gene has CDR1 LGHNA and CDR2 YSLEER. CDR3 size: 16 residues.

This chain joins TRBV7-9 and TRBJ2-1, with 10 nucleotides matching TRBD2. Per the germline V gene, CDR1 is SEHNR and CDR2 is FQNEAQ (reference sequence). The CDR3 loop spans 19 amino acids. Unmatched junction bases numbered 8, after V lost 0 bases and J lost 0 bases. CDR3 sequence reads: CASSLAVSGGHYSYNEQFF. DNA for the CDR3: TGTGCCAGCAGCTTAGCCGTTAGCGGGGGGCACTACTCCTACAATGAGCAGTTCTTC.

The chain carries TRBV7-3 and TRBJ2-1; D perhaps matches TRBD2 (7 bases). V lost 5 bases to trimming and J lost 8 bases, with 22 bases between them. The V gene's germline CDR1 is SGHTA and CDR2 FQGTGA. The CDR3 runs 16 residues. This CDR3 is CASSQFIGGAMDEQFF. CDR3 coding DNA: TGTGCCAGCAGCCAGTTCATAGGGGGGGCCATGGATGAGCAGTTCTTC.

The gene calls are TRBV2 and TRBJ2-1, with 9 bases identical to TRBD2. The CDR3 has 16 amino acids. Trimming removed 7 bases from V and 3 bases from J; junction bases left unmatched: 10. Germline-derived CDR1 and CDR2 are SNHLY and FYNNEI. The CDR3 spells CASTRRTSAIYNEQFF. DNA of the CDR3: TGTGCCAGCACTCGAAGGACTAGCGCAATCTACAATGAGCAGTTCTTC.

The table lists this clonotype with a count of one. The chain couples TRBV5-4 to TRBJ1-1; no clear D. The CDR3 consists of 17 residues. The ends were cut back, 2 bases at V and 0 bases at J, with 17 bases in the middle. Germline V gene data show CDR1 as SGHNT and CDR2 as YYREEE (reference sequence). This chain's CDR3 is CASSLWSWNSLNTEAFF. In DNA, the CDR3 is TGTGCCAGCAGCTTATGGTCCTGGAACAGCTTGAACACTGAAGCTTTCTTT.

This CDR3 reads CASSDSGTGVDEQFF. CDR3 in DNA: TGTGCCAGCAGTGATTCCGGGACAGGGGTGGATGAGCAGTTCTTC. This chain uses TRBV6-1 with TRBJ2-1; 10 bases match TRBD1. The CDR3 is 15 amino acids. V was pared by 3 bases and J by 8 bases, with 7 bases of the junction left unmatched. Germline loops: CDR1 MNHNS, CDR2 SASEGT.